The clone carrying this T cell receptor beta chain showed up just a few times. Its antigen is not identified. Assay: immunoSEQ multiplex PCR; the TCRdb copy retains only in-frame clones and omits some. The sample lists about 2.4 million clones; approximately 94% were seen once. These data are taken from a study of shared clonotypes between healthy human individuals. The V and J ends lost 0 bases and 3 bases respectively, with 12 bases between them. Germline CDR1 reads SGDLS; CDR2 reads YYNGEE. This CDR3 region has 15 residues. The study, taken as a whole, reports: Estimated clonotype richness was generally higher in naive than memory subsets.

This chain joins TRBV9 and TRBJ1-1, with D possibly TRBD1 on 5 matching bases. The receptor comes from a man between 18 and 29 years old in good health. Some clones in this sample may be carry-over from other donors' samples. The sample taken for sequencing was naive CD4+ T cells from PBMCs. Subset defined: CD45RA+ positively selected. This CDR3 is CASSVGTLGDTEAFF. The DNA of the CDR3 is TGTGCCAGCAGCGTAGGAACTCTGGGGGACACTGAAGCTTTCTTT.